The rows below give T cell receptor beta chains drawn from one sample of a study of cytotoxic CD8 clonotypes in ibrutinib-treated CLL. Data came from immunoSEQ multiplex PCR; TCRdb stores just in-frame clones and leaves some out. Of over 120,000 clones in the sample, 70% to 90% were seen once. Source: PBMCs, taken after 36 months of ibrutinib treatment. The receptors come from a human donor with chronic lymphocytic leukemia. The CDR3 runs from the conserved cysteine through the conserved F or W. The D gene is left open where the match is weak. Not all rows give a size; the values are once, few, many and, for expanded clones, a class.

j_gene: TRBJ2-2; v_gene: TRBV18; d_gene: .; len: 13; abundance: .; CDR3nt: TGTGCCAGCTCACCGGAAATCACCGGGGAGCTGTTTTTT; CDR3aa: CASSPEITGELFF
j_gene: TRBJ2-3; v_gene: TRBV7-2; d_gene: .; len: 13; abundance: .; CDR3nt: TGTGCCAGCAGCTTAGCGGCCACAGATACGCAGTATTTT; CDR3aa: CASSLAATDTQYF
j_gene: TRBJ1-2; v_gene: TRBV2; d_gene: .; len: 14; abundance: .; CDR3nt: TGTGCCAGCAGTGGGTCCGAGGTGGGGCGAGGCTACACCTTC; CDR3aa: CASSGSEVGRGYTF
j_gene: TRBJ2-1; v_gene: TRBV27; d_gene: .; len: 16; abundance: .; CDR3nt: TGTGCCAGCACAGCGCAGGGGCTTTGGGCTTTGAATGAGCAGTTCTTC; CDR3aa: CASTAQGLWALNEQFF
j_gene: TRBJ2-7; v_gene: TRBV6-5; d_gene: TRBD2; len: 15; abundance: .; CDR3nt: TGTGCCAGCAGCAACCCGGGACTAGCTCACTACGAGCAGTACTTC; CDR3aa: CASSNPGLAHYEQYF
j_gene: TRBJ1-5; v_gene: TRBV12-5; d_gene: .; len: 13; abundance: .; CDR3nt: TGTGCTAGTGGTTTGGCCGAGAATCAGCCCCAGCATTTT; CDR3aa: CASGLAENQPQHF
j_gene: TRBJ1-2; v_gene: TRBV9; d_gene: .; len: 13; abundance: .; CDR3nt: TGTGCCAGCAGCGTATTTCAAGACTATGGCTACACCTTC; CDR3aa: CASSVFQDYGYTF
j_gene: TRBJ1-4; v_gene: TRBV10-3; d_gene: TRBD1; len: 15; abundance: few; CDR3nt: TGTGCCATCAGTGACTGGGGACAGAGTAATGAAAAACTGTTTTTT; CDR3aa: CAISDWGQSNEKLFF
j_gene: TRBJ2-7; v_gene: TRBV19; d_gene: .; len: 14; abundance: .; CDR3nt: TGTGCCAGTAGCAACGCTGTCGGGTCCTACGAGCAGTACTTC; CDR3aa: CASSNAVGSYEQYF
j_gene: TRBJ1-5; v_gene: TRBV2; d_gene: .; len: 13; abundance: .; CDR3nt: TGTGCCAGATCGGACACTACTAATCAGCCCCAGCATTTT; CDR3aa: CARSDTTNQPQHF
j_gene: TRBJ2-7; v_gene: TRBV21-1; d_gene: .; len: 17; abundance: .; CDR3nt: TGTGCCAGCAGCAAAGGGACTAGCGGGTTGAGCTCCTACGAGCAGTACTTC; CDR3aa: CASSKGTSGLSSYEQYF
j_gene: TRBJ1-2; v_gene: TRBV5-1; d_gene: TRBD1; len: 15; abundance: .; CDR3nt: TGCGCCAGCAGCAAGACAGGGACAGCTAACTATGGCTACACCTTC; CDR3aa: CASSKTGTANYGYTF
j_gene: TRBJ2-1; v_gene: TRBV7-2; d_gene: TRBD2; len: 15; abundance: .; CDR3nt: TGTGCCAGCAGGTGGACTAGCGGGGGGGCAGATGAGCAGTTCTTC; CDR3aa: CASRWTSGGADEQFF
j_gene: TRBJ2-2; v_gene: TRBV28; d_gene: .; len: 11; abundance: .; CDR3nt: TGTGCCAGCAGGACCACCGGGGAGCTGTTTTTT; CDR3aa: CASRTTGELFF
j_gene: TRBJ2-5; v_gene: TRBV19; d_gene: .; len: 15; abundance: .; CDR3nt: TGTGCCAGTAGTATATGGCAGGGGCGCGAAGAGACCCAGTACTTC; CDR3aa: CASSIWQGREETQYF
j_gene: TRBJ2-7; v_gene: TRBV28; d_gene: .; len: 13; abundance: .; CDR3nt: TGTGCCAGCAGTTTAGCGGAATCCTACGAGCAGTACTTC; CDR3aa: CASSLAESYEQYF
j_gene: TRBJ1-1; v_gene: TRBV5-1; d_gene: .; len: 12; abundance: .; CDR3nt: TGCGCCAGCAGCTCTCAGGGGACTGAAGCTTTCTTT; CDR3aa: CASSSQGTEAFF
j_gene: TRBJ2-7; v_gene: TRBV2; d_gene: .; len: 12; abundance: .; CDR3nt: TGTGCCGGCGGACAATTTGCCTACGAGCAGTACTTC; CDR3aa: CAGGQFAYEQYF
j_gene: TRBJ2-7; v_gene: TRBV11-3; d_gene: TRBD2; len: 17; abundance: .; CDR3nt: TGTGCCAGCAGCTTAGATTCGGGGACTAGCGCGACTTACGAGCAGTACTTC; CDR3aa: CASSLDSGTSATYEQYF
j_gene: TRBJ1-1; v_gene: TRBV6-1; d_gene: .; len: 12; abundance: .; CDR3nt: TGTGCCAGCAGGGCCGGGAACACTGAAGCTTTCTTT; CDR3aa: CASRAGNTEAFF
j_gene: TRBJ2-3; v_gene: TRBV7-6; d_gene: TRBD2; len: 20; abundance: .; CDR3nt: TGTGCCAGCACCGACCGGGGCGGGACTAGCGGGGGGGACGGCACAGATACGCAGTATTTT; CDR3aa: CASTDRGGTSGGDGTDTQYF
j_gene: TRBJ2-4; v_gene: TRBV2; d_gene: TRBD2; len: 15; abundance: .; CDR3nt: TGTGCCACCGAAGGACTAGCCCTAGCCAAAAACATTCAGTACTTC; CDR3aa: CATEGLALAKNIQYF
j_gene: TRBJ1-1; v_gene: TRBV11-3; d_gene: TRBD1; len: 15; abundance: .; CDR3nt: TGTGCCAGCAGCTTAGTAGGCCAGGGGGGTACTGAAGCTTTCTTT; CDR3aa: CASSLVGQGGTEAFF
j_gene: TRBJ1-1; v_gene: TRBV11-2; d_gene: .; len: 12; abundance: .; CDR3nt: TGTGCCAGCAGCCCGCGAACCGGCGAAGCTTTCTTT; CDR3aa: CASSPRTGEAFF
j_gene: TRBJ1-2; v_gene: TRBV28; d_gene: TRBD1; len: 13; abundance: .; CDR3nt: TGTGCCAGCAGTAGGACAGGGAAGGATGGCTACACCTTC; CDR3aa: CASSRTGKDGYTF
j_gene: TRBJ2-1; v_gene: TRBV5-1; d_gene: TRBD2; len: 18; abundance: .; CDR3nt: TGCGCCAGCAGCGGTCCGGGACTAGCGGGACGCTCCTACAATGAGCAGTTCTTC; CDR3aa: CASSGPGLAGRSYNEQFF
j_gene: TRBJ2-3; v_gene: TRBV5-1; d_gene: .; len: 17; abundance: .; CDR3nt: TGCGCCAGCAGCAAAACAGCCGGGGCCGATGGGACAGATACGCAGTATTTT; CDR3aa: CASSKTAGADGTDTQYF
j_gene: TRBJ1-1; v_gene: TRBV6-6; d_gene: .; len: 12; abundance: once; CDR3nt: TGTGCCAGCAGTTACCCCCAGGTCGGAGCTTTCTTT; CDR3aa: CASSYPQVGAFF
j_gene: TRBJ1-2; v_gene: TRBV9; d_gene: .; len: 11; abundance: .; CDR3nt: TGTGCCAGCAGCGCAAGTTATGGCTACACCTTC; CDR3aa: CASSASYGYTF
j_gene: TRBJ1-2; v_gene: TRBV29-1; d_gene: .; len: 15; abundance: .; CDR3nt: TGCAGCTCTGCACGAGCGGGAACCTACAACTATGGCTACACCTTC; CDR3aa: CSSARAGTYNYGYTF
j_gene: TRBJ2-5; v_gene: TRBV4-2; d_gene: TRBD2; len: 16; abundance: .; CDR3nt: TGTGCCAGCAGCCAAGATCCAGCGGGAGGGCAGGAGACCCAGTACTTC; CDR3aa: CASSQDPAGGQETQYF
j_gene: TRBJ2-2; v_gene: TRBV5-8; d_gene: .; len: 16; abundance: .; CDR3nt: TGTGCCAGCAGCTCGGGGAGGACATCTAACACCGGGGAGCTGTTTTTT; CDR3aa: CASSSGRTSNTGELFF
j_gene: TRBJ2-4; v_gene: TRBV5-6; d_gene: .; len: 13; abundance: .; CDR3nt: TGTGCCAGCAGCTTCATGGGGGGAAACATTCAGTACTTC; CDR3aa: CASSFMGGNIQYF
j_gene: TRBJ2-7; v_gene: TRBV11-2; d_gene: .; len: 15; abundance: .; CDR3nt: TGTGCCAGCAGCCTACCGGCGGGTTCCTCCTACGAGCAGTACTTC; CDR3aa: CASSLPAGSSYEQYF
j_gene: TRBJ2-1; v_gene: TRBV4-1; d_gene: .; len: 15; abundance: .; CDR3nt: TGCGCCAGCAGCCAAGAAGGGAACTCCTACAATGAGCAGTTCTTC; CDR3aa: CASSQEGNSYNEQFF
j_gene: TRBJ2-5; v_gene: TRBV27; d_gene: .; len: 14; abundance: .; CDR3nt: TGTGCCAGCAGTTTACGCGGGGGCCCGGAGACCCAGTACTTC; CDR3aa: CASSLRGGPETQYF
j_gene: TRBJ2-1; v_gene: TRBV11-2; d_gene: .; len: 16; abundance: .; CDR3nt: TGTGCCAGCAGCCGAGCTCGGGGGATCTCCTACAATGAGCAGTTCTTC; CDR3aa: CASSRARGISYNEQFF
j_gene: TRBJ1-2; v_gene: TRBV9; d_gene: TRBD1; len: 13; abundance: .; CDR3nt: TGTGCCAGCAGCGAACGGACAGGGCATGGCTACACCTTC; CDR3aa: CASSERTGHGYTF
j_gene: TRBJ1-2; v_gene: TRBV4-1; d_gene: .; len: 15; abundance: .; CDR3nt: TGCGCCAGCAGCGACGGGCAGCCCTTGGGCTATGGCTACACCTTC; CDR3aa: CASSDGQPLGYGYTF
j_gene: TRBJ1-3; v_gene: TRBV7-9; d_gene: TRBD1; len: 12; abundance: .; CDR3nt: TGTGCCAGCAGCTTTTCAGGACAGGGGTTATATTTT; CDR3aa: CASSFSGQGLYF
j_gene: TRBJ1-4; v_gene: TRBV6-5; d_gene: .; len: 15; abundance: .; CDR3nt: TGTGCCAGCAGTTACTCTAGACAGACGCGGGAAAAACTGTTTTTT; CDR3aa: CASSYSRQTREKLFF
j_gene: TRBJ2-7; v_gene: TRBV5-1; d_gene: .; len: 16; abundance: .; CDR3nt: TGCGCCAGCAGCCCCTATCCTGGCAGCCCAGGGAGCGAGCAGTACTTC; CDR3aa: CASSPYPGSPGSEQYF
j_gene: TRBJ2-1; v_gene: TRBV29-1; d_gene: .; len: 15; abundance: .; CDR3nt: TGCAGCGTTGAATGGCGGCTACAATCCTACAATGAGCAGTTCTTC; CDR3aa: CSVEWRLQSYNEQFF
j_gene: TRBJ2-7; v_gene: TRBV6-5; d_gene: TRBD2; len: 16; abundance: .; CDR3nt: TGTGCCAGCAGTTACTTATCCAGCGGGACTACCTACGAGCAGTACTTC; CDR3aa: CASSYLSSGTTYEQYF
j_gene: TRBJ2-2; v_gene: TRBV6-4; d_gene: .; len: 14; abundance: .; CDR3nt: TGTGCCAGCAGACTGACTTGGGAGGCCGGGGAGCTGTTTTTT; CDR3aa: CASRLTWEAGELFF
j_gene: TRBJ1-4; v_gene: TRBV5-1; d_gene: TRBD1; len: 15; abundance: .; CDR3nt: TGCGCCAGCAGCTTGCGGGGACAGAGTAATGAAAAACTGTTTTTT; CDR3aa: CASSLRGQSNEKLFF
j_gene: TRBJ1-5; v_gene: TRBV7-9; d_gene: TRBD1; len: 17; abundance: few; CDR3nt: TGTGCCAGCAGCTTTGGGGACAGGCGACTACGCAATCAGCCCCAGCATTTT; CDR3aa: CASSFGDRRLRNQPQHF
j_gene: TRBJ1-2; v_gene: TRBV18; d_gene: TRBD1; len: 16; abundance: once; CDR3nt: TGTGCCAGCTCCCGGGACAGGGGGCGTTTTTGGTATGGCTACACCTTC; CDR3aa: CASSRDRGRFWYGYTF
j_gene: TRBJ1-4; v_gene: TRBV5-4; d_gene: .; len: 13; abundance: .; CDR3nt: TGTGCCAGCTCAACCCTTGAGGGGGAAAAACTGTTTTTT; CDR3aa: CASSTLEGEKLFF